This T cell receptor beta chain comes out of a study of molecular identifiers for immune sequencing clone quantification. Overall study context: Replicate RNA from approximately 20,000 or 98,000 naive CD8 T cells formed five aliquots; four were sequenced.

TCRdb passed the PCR reads through MiXCR, listing each CDR3 protein once. This sample has 40,000 to 45,000 distinct CDR3 sequences, with approximately 22% found just once. Sequencing was carried out using naive CD8+ T cells from blood, with Jurkat cell RNA spiked in. Noted subset: FACS-sorted CD8+CD4-CCR7+CD45RA+ naive T cells. This clonotype was sampled from a human donor in good health. Some libraries in this study had Jurkat cell RNA spiked in.

The CDR3 DNA is TGCGCCAGCAGGCCAGCGGGGGGGCCTTACAATGAGCAGTTCTTC. This gives the protein CASRPAGGPYNEQFF. The J gene is TRBJ2-1, the V gene TRBV10-2, with 10 bases that match TRBD2. The CDR3 is made up of 15 amino acids. V lost 6 bases to trimming and J lost 4 bases; unmatched junction nucleotides: 6. Germline V gives CDR1 WSHSY, CDR2 SAAADI.